Reported below is one TCR beta chain. Its antigen is unknown. The PCR made use of 60 Vbeta and 13 Jbeta primers. Data came from immunoSEQ multiplex PCR; TCRdb stores just in-frame clones and leaves some out. Its clone listing holds 85,000 to 90,000 clones. The sample originates from a study of cytomegalovirus exposure and HLA in healthy donors. Looking at the study overall: Ancestry clustering placed about four fifths of several hundred genotyped donors in the Caucasian-associated cluster. Study results and limitations: Certain sequence variants were highly shared and formed a cluster, and this cluster was likely a sequencing artifact. Immune exposure was documented only through CMV serostatus.

Donors were nominally healthy when sampled, though unrecorded immune exposures were likely. The CDR3 is made up of 14 amino acids. Per the germline V gene, CDR1 is MGHRA and CDR2 is YSYEKL. V lost 2 bases and J 9 bases, leaving 11 bases between the germline ends. The V and J genes are TRBV4-1 and TRBJ1-6, with unresolved D. This TCR was sampled from a man aged 50 to 59 in good health and CMV-seropositive. Material: PBMCs. CDR3 bases: TGCGCCAGCAGCCAACCGGGTGGCGGTTCACCCCTCCACTTT. Protein product: CASSQPGGGSPLHF.